The text below deals with one T cell receptor (beta chain). Its antigen is currently not known. No much larger clone is present one base from it, and per-base qualities are unavailable. In the same sample, other DNA sequences code for this CDR3. The data were taken from a study of OX40 agonist ivuxolimab in advanced cancers. With regard to the full study: The costimulatory receptor OX40 (CD134) was targeted by ivuxolimab, a fully human IgG2 agonistic monoclonal antibody. Intravenous ivuxolimab was administered to patients every 2 weeks at six dose levels: 0.01, 0.1, 0.3, 1.5, 3 and 10 mg/kg. Of the roughly 51 dose-escalation patients, hepatocellular carcinoma was present in approximately 20, melanoma in around 15, renal cell carcinoma in 9 and head and neck cancer in 9. In the dose-escalation cohort, 82.7% of patients were male, and the mean age was approximately 60 years, with a range of roughly 23 to 85. Prior anti-PD-1, anti-PD-L1 or anti-CTLA-4 therapy was permitted, and checkpoint inhibitors had been received by 40% to 50% of dose-escalation patients. Partial responses occurred in three dose-escalation patients, of whom one had hepatocellular carcinoma and two had cutaneous melanoma. Peripheral TCRbeta sequencing aimed to test whether ivuxolimab altered TCR sequence diversity and caused clonal T-cell expansion. The paper reports the monotherapy dose-escalation portion (N of about 51 patients) of the phase I ivuxolimab trial.

Reading the germline V gene (reference sequence) gives CDR1 SEHNR and CDR2 FQNEAQ. V is shortened by 2 bases, J by 0 bases, and the region joining them spans 8 bases. Including the terminal cysteine and phenylalanine, the CDR3 comprises 15 residues. Only the CDR3 DNA is retained, 45 bases long and in frame from the first base. To sequence the TCRbeta CDR3 region, genomic DNA was isolated from the sorted cells. The immunoSEQ Assay was used for sequencing of TCRbeta CDR3 regions. Imported from immuneACCESS, the table was reduced by TCRdb to in-frame sequences with V and J called. These copies leave out some clones; in studies compared against another copy, an unresolved V gene accounts for under half, and the cause of the remainder is not known. The sample table lists about 83,000 clones, approximately 83% of them with a count of one. Together, the top ten hold 0.6% to 0.8% of the sample. Overall results and qualifications from the work: After ivuxolimab, CD8+ T cells had more expanded clones than CD4+ T cells on average. Low levels of normalized T-cell clonal expansion were also seen in some nonresponding patients. At doses from 0.1 to 3.0 mg/kg, clonal expansion was seen in both CD4+ and CD8+ blood T cells between baseline and week 6. The antigen specificity of the peripheral T cells that underwent clonal expansion was not determined. In the 0.1-3.0 mg/kg groups, partial responders had among the lowest normalized peripheral clonal expansion, particularly in CD8+ T cells.

Patients with autoimmune disease history or receiving systemic immunosuppression were excluded from the trial. Peripheral blood for TCR sequencing was collected from all dose cohorts at baseline, on cycle 4 day 1, and on cycle 7 day 1. The samples were taken from a phase I, first-in-human, multicenter, open-label dose-escalation trial of ivuxolimab. Adults with locally advanced or metastatic head and neck squamous cell, hepatocellular, melanoma or renal cell carcinoma were enrolled in the trial. Before TCR sequencing, CD4+ and CD8+ T cells were separately sorted from peripheral blood. The TCR originated in an adult with an advanced solid tumor such as melanoma, head and neck, liver or kidney cancer. The receptor chain draws on TRBV7-9 and TRBJ1-3, with no reliable assignment of the D segment. The input for sequencing was CD4+ or CD8+ T cells sorted from blood, taken in a trial of the OX40 agonist ivuxolimab. In nucleotides, the sequence is TGTGCCAGCAGCTTACGCTCAGACTCTGGAAACACCATATATTTT. Its translation reads: CASSLRSDSGNTIYF.